A single sample gave rise to the 27 T cell receptor beta chains below, sequenced in a study of early T cells in non-severe SARS-CoV-2 infection. TCRdb used MiXCR to reprocess the 5' RACE reads, holding one entry per CDR3 protein. The sample has under 70,000 distinct CDR3 sequences; around a tenth are singletons. Sequencing input: whole blood. The receptors originated from an adult who was a healthcare worker with PCR-confirmed SARS-CoV-2 infection or an uninfected control (not recorded which).

The chain combines TRBV19 with TRBJ2-6; D might be TRBD2 (5 bases). Trimming took off 7 bases at V and 1 base at J, with 17 bases between the two ends. CDR1 is LNHDA and CDR2 is SQIVND in the germline V gene (reference sequence). CDR3 length: 17 residues. As DNA, the CDR3 is TGTGCCAGTACACCGCAAGCGGCTTTTTCTGGGGCCAACGTCCTGACTTTC. Translated, it gives CASTPQAAFSGANVLTF.

There are many counts of this clonotype. This chain joins TRBV12-3 or TRBV12-4 and TRBJ1-5; the D is unclear. Trimming cost V 6 bases and J 0 bases, with 12 bases left between them. This CDR3 is built from 15 residues. CDR3 sequence (DNA): TGTGCCAGCAGCCCGGACGGTGATAGCAATCAGCCCCAGCATTTT. Protein sequence: CASSPDGDSNQPQHF.

J is TRBJ2-3 and V is TRBV11-2; D gene unclear. Trimming stripped 2 bases from V and 6 bases from J, with 9 bases between. CDR3 length equals 13 residues. In germline, CDR1 is SGHAT, CDR2 FQNNGV. This chain's CDR3 is CASSLSPGDTQYF. The DNA of the CDR3 is TGTGCCAGCAGCTTAAGTCCCGGGGATACGCAGTATTTT.

This clonotype was seen ten or more times. This chain uses TRBV20-1 with TRBJ2-3; no definite D call. Germline CDR1 and CDR2: DFQATT and SNEGSKA (reference sequence). The CDR3 runs 15 residues. The V end lost 0 bases, the J end lost 2 bases, and 12 bases lay between the germline ends. This CDR3 reads CSARDRSRYTDTQYF. The CDR3 DNA sequence: TGCAGTGCTAGAGATAGAAGCAGGTACACAGATACGCAGTATTTT.

The chain recombines TRBV27 with TRBJ1-1; no clear D. Trimming left V 5 bases short and J 1 base short, with 14 bases between. Germline V gene data show CDR1 as MNHEY and CDR2 as SMNVEV (reference sequence). CDR3 length equals 15 residues. The CDR3 nucleotides read TGTGCCAGCAGTGGCGGGCCAGGTCGGAACACTGAAGCTTTCTTT. Its protein is CASSGGPGRNTEAFF.

Only a few counts were recorded for this clonotype. The gene calls are TRBV5-5 and TRBJ2-5; tentative D call: TRBD1 (5 bases). The V end lost 4 bases, the J end lost 0 bases, and 10 bases lay between the germline ends. Per germline, CDR1 SGHKS and CDR2 YYEKEE (reference sequence). The CDR3 is 14 residues long. The CDR3 DNA sequence: TGTGCCAGCAGCCCCCAGGACAACCAAGAGACCCAGTACTTC. Translating it yields CASSPQDNQETQYF.

This chain links TRBV19 with TRBJ2-7; D is ambiguous. The CDR3 length is 14 residues. The germline V gene has CDR1 LNHDA and CDR2 SQIVND (reference sequence). Trimming left V 6 bases short and J 3 bases short, with 15 bases between. The CDR3 DNA follows: TGTGCCAGTAGCCCAAAGCCGGATCGCTACGAGCAGTACTTC. Translating it yields CASSPKPDRYEQYF.

Details on this clonotype: An end of the junction differs from the germline gene, which may be a read error. This chain connects TRBV18 to TRBJ2-7; D unclear. Per germline, CDR1 KGHSH and CDR2 LQKENI. There are 11 residues in the CDR3. The CDR3 DNA sequence: TGTGCCAGCACACCAGGCTACGAGCAGTACTTC. Its protein is CASTPGYEQYF.

This clonotype occurred many times. The rearrangement links TRBV29-1 to TRBJ1-1; 8 bases map to TRBD1. CDR3 length: 14 residues. The V gene end was trimmed by 5 bases and the J gene end by 5 bases; junction bases not matched to a gene: 10. Per germline, CDR1 SQVTM and CDR2 ANQGSEA. CDR3 DNA: TGCAGCGTTTTTGGAGGACAGGGACGGACTGAAGCTTTCTTT. Its protein is CSVFGGQGRTEAFF.

This clonotype turned up a few times. This chain links TRBV5-4 with TRBJ2-7, with TRBD2 matching 11 bases. This CDR3 spans 15 amino acids. With 4 bases clipped from V and 0 bases from J, the junction kept 3 bases outside the gene matches. Germline V CDR1 and CDR2: SGHNT, YYREEE (reference sequence). The CDR3 DNA is TGTGCCAGCAGCGGGGGACTAGCGGACTCCTACGAGCAGTACTTC. Its protein is CASSGGLADSYEQYF. The entire variable domain, with the rest obtained from reference TRBV5-4 and TRBJ2-7, is as follows: ETGVTQSPTHLIKTRGQQVTLRCSSQSGHNTVSWYQQALGQGPQFIFQYYREEENGRGNFPPRFSGLQFPNYSSELNVNALELDDSALYLCASSGGLADSYEQYFGPGTRLTVT.

This clonotype has at least ten counts. The rearrangement joins TRBV2 to TRBJ2-2; TRBD1 matches 9 bases. The CDR3 covers 14 residues. CDR1 and CDR2 from the germline V gene are SNHLY and FYNNEI. V lost 6 bases and J lost 5; bases outside the gene matches: 4. The CDR3 coding sequence is TGTGCCAGCAGGCCGGGACAGGGAACCGGGGAGCTGTTTTTT. This sequence encodes CASRPGQGTGELFF.

Many counts were recorded for this clonotype. V usage is TRBV19 and J usage is TRBJ2-3, with 16 bases matching TRBD2. The trim removed 5 bases at V and 4 bases at J, leaving 9 bases unmatched. This CDR3 spans 18 amino acids. Germline V gene data show CDR1 as LNHDA and CDR2 as SQIVND (reference sequence). This CDR3 is CASSPRGTSGGAADTQYF. In DNA form, the CDR3 reads TGTGCCAGTAGTCCCCGCGGGACTAGCGGGGGGGCTGCAGATACGCAGTATTTT.

This clonotype was picked up many times. CDR3 coding DNA: TGTGCCAGCAAGCCGACGGGAAAGGGCACTGAAGCTTTCTTT. It translates to CASKPTGKGTEAFF. J is TRBJ1-1 and V is TRBV27; D is unresolved. The CDR3 has 14 residues. Germline V gene lookup returns CDR1 MNHEY and CDR2 SMNVEV (reference sequence). V lost 7 bases, J lost 4 bases, and 16 bases lay in between.

The sample holds many counts of this clonotype. The V gene is TRBV20-1, the J gene TRBJ2-1; the match to TRBD2 covers 7 bases. V shed 1 base, J shed 9 bases, and the junction held 9 bases outside the gene matches. The CDR3 totals 14 residues. The germline V gene has CDR1 DFQATT and CDR2 SNEGSKA (reference sequence). The CDR3 sequence is CSARGFTSASEQFF. For the CDR3, the DNA is TGCAGTGCTAGAGGCTTTACTAGCGCCAGTGAGCAGTTCTTC.

The chain combines TRBV29-1 with TRBJ2-3; D is unresolved. Germline assignment: CDR1 SQVTM and CDR2 ANQGSEA. Trimming took off 3 bases at V and 2 bases at J, with 9 bases between the two ends. This CDR3 spans 13 amino acids. The CDR3 protein is CSVDTAFTDTQYF. CDR3 nucleotide sequence: TGCAGCGTTGATACAGCATTCACAGATACGCAGTATTTT.

This clonotype has more than one count but fewer than ten. The V and J genes are TRBV12-3 or TRBV12-4 and TRBJ1-6, with D possibly TRBD1 on 6 matching bases. V was shortened by 5 bases and J by 8 bases, with 19 bases between the two germline ends. CDR3 length: 16 amino acids. The CDR3 here is CASSPHRALGHSPLHF. For the CDR3, the DNA is TGTGCCAGCAGTCCCCACAGGGCCCTCGGCCATTCACCCCTCCACTTT.

This clonotype was seen many times. V is TRBV29-1 and J is TRBJ1-1, with TRBD1 identical over 7 bases. The CDR3 loop spans 14 amino acids. V lost 7 bases, J lost 0 bases, and 8 bases stayed unmatched. The germline CDR1 and CDR2 sequences are SQVTM and ANQGSEA. The CDR3: CSGGQYLMNTEAFF. The CDR3 DNA follows: TGCAGCGGGGGACAGTACCTAATGAACACTGAAGCTTTCTTT.

This clonotype was seen many times. The chain joins TRBV10-3 to TRBJ1-1, with D hard to call. The CDR3 length is 13 residues. With 2 bases removed from V and 1 base from J, the gap between germline ends came to 5 bases. Germline V gene data show CDR1 as ENHRY and CDR2 as SYGVKD. CDR3 DNA: TGTGCCATCAGTGAGAGCGGGAACACTGAAGCTTTCTTT. Protein sequence: CAISESGNTEAFF.

In this sample, this clonotype turned up many times. The chain links TRBV5-1 to TRBJ2-7; the D gene is possibly TRBD2 (6 bases). Per the germline V gene, CDR1 is SGHRS and CDR2 is YFSETQ. The CDR3 is 14 residues long. The V and J ends lost 2 bases and 2 bases respectively, with 11 bases between them. The CDR3 loop is CASSFGQRAYEQYF. CDR3 bases: TGCGCCAGCAGCTTCGGGCAGCGGGCCTACGAGCAGTACTTC.

This chain uses TRBV4-1 with TRBJ1-2, with D hard to call. CDR1 is MGHRA, CDR2 YSYEKL, per germline. V shed 1 base and J shed 4 bases, with 7 bases lying between them. The CDR3 sequence is 13 residues long. As DNA, the CDR3 is TGCGCCAGCAGCCAAGGGCGGATCTATGGCTACACCTTC. Amino acids: CASSQGRIYGYTF.

This chain joins TRBV29-1 and TRBJ2-5, with D tentatively TRBD2 (6 bases). Germline lookup yields CDR1 SQVTM and CDR2 ANQGSEA. The CDR3 spans 13 residues. Between the trimmed V and J ends, which lost 7 bases and 2 bases, there was a span of 14 bases. The CDR3 coding sequence is TGCAGCGCCCAACGGGGGAGTCAAGAGACCCAGTACTTC. Translating it yields CSAQRGSQETQYF.

This clonotype was observed at least ten times. An end of the junction does not agree with germline; a read error may underlie this. V usage is TRBV7-7 and J usage is TRBJ2-1, with 7 nucleotides matching TRBD1. The CDR3 consists of 15 residues. Germline CDR1 is SSHAT and CDR2 is FNYEAQ (reference sequence). The CDR3, as DNA: TGTGCTAGCAGCTTAGCTGGGCCCACAGGGGATGAGCAGTTCTTC. It codes for CASSLAGPTGDEQFF.

The chain combines TRBV29-1 with TRBJ2-7; TRBD2 aligns across 8 bases. J was trimmed by 0 bases and V by 7 bases; bases with no gene match: 8. This CDR3 is 14 amino acids long. The germline CDR1 and CDR2 sequences are SQVTM and ANQGSEA. In nucleotides, the CDR3 is TGCAGCGCCTATAGCGGGAAAAGCTCCTACGAGCAGTACTTC. This gives the protein CSAYSGKSSYEQYF.

In this sample, this clonotype turned up many times. At one boundary the junction diverges from the germline segment, which might be a read error. V gene TRBV3-1 combines with J gene TRBJ2-5; TRBD1 matches 9 bases. The CDR3 totals 13 residues. Germline assignment: CDR1 LGHDT and CDR2 YNNKEL (reference sequence). This CDR3 is CASTQSGQGTQYF. The CDR3 DNA reads as TGTGCCAGCACCCAATCGGGACAGGGGACCCAGTACTTC.

V gene TRBV7-9 combines with J gene TRBJ2-3; tentatively, D is TRBD2 (7 bases). Germline values: CDR1 SEHNR, CDR2 FQNEAQ (reference sequence). The CDR3 runs to 16 residues. The ends were cut back, 5 bases at V and 0 bases at J, with 15 bases in the middle. CDR3 sequence reads: CASSPAGAPSTDTQYF. Here the CDR3 DNA reads TGTGCCAGCAGCCCGGCGGGGGCGCCAAGCACAGATACGCAGTATTTT.

J is TRBJ2-5 and V is TRBV20-1; D uncertain. The CDR3 covers 17 residues. Germline lookup yields CDR1 DFQATT and CDR2 SNEGSKA (reference sequence). Trimming removed 1 base from V and 2 bases from J, with 20 bases in between. This chain's CDR3 is CSARGRMGTDIQETQYF. CDR3 DNA: TGCAGTGCTAGAGGACGTATGGGCACAGACATACAAGAGACCCAGTACTTC.

This clonotype was recorded at least ten times. The J gene is TRBJ1-2, the V gene TRBV10-3; D ambiguous. V was cut by 7 bases and J by 1 base, with 10 bases left in between. Looked up from germline, CDR1 is ENHRY and CDR2 is SYGVKD. CDR3 length equals 13 residues. For the CDR3, the DNA is TGTGCCATCACCATCCAGTTTAACTATGGCTACACCTTC. Translated, it gives CAITIQFNYGYTF.